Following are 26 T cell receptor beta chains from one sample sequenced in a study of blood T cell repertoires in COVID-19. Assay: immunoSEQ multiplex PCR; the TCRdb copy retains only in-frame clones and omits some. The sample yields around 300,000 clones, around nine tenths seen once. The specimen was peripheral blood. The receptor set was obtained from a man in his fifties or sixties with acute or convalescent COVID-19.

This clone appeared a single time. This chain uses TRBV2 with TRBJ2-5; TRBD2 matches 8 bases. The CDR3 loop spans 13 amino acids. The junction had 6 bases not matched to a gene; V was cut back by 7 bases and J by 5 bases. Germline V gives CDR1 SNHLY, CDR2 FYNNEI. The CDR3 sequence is CASTAGGSETQYF. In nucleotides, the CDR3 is TGTGCCAGCACCGCGGGGGGATCCGAGACCCAGTACTTC. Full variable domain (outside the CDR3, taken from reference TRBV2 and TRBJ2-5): EPEVTQTPSHQVTQMGQEVILRCVPISNHLYFYWYRQILGQKVEFLVSFYNNEISEKSEIFDDQFSVERPDGSNFTLKIRSTKLEDSAMYFCASTAGGSETQYFGPGTRLLVL.

This chain's CDR3 is CASSVEGAIGKTQYF. CDR3 DNA sequence: TGTGCCAGCAGCGTGGAGGGGGCGATAGGAAAGACCCAGTACTTC. The chain links TRBV9 to TRBJ2-5, with D maybe TRBD1 (7 bases). The CDR3 is made up of 15 amino acids. Trimming took 2 bases from V and 6 from J, leaving 17 bases between them. Germline CDR1 is SGDLS and CDR2 is YYNGEE.

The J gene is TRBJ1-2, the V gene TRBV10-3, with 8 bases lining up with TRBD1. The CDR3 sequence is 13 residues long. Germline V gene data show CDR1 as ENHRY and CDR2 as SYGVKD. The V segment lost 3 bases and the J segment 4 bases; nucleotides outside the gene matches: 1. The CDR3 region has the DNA TGTGCCATCAGTGATGGACAGGGCTATGGCTACACCTTC. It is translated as CAISDGQGYGYTF.

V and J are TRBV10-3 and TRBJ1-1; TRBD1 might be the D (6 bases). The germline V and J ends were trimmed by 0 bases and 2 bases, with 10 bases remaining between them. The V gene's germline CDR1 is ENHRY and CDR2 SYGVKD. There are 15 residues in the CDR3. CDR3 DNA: TGTGCCATCAGTGAGTCTGGGGGCCCCAACACTGAAGCTTTCTTT. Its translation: CAISESGGPNTEAFF.

CDR3 bases: TGTGCCAGCAGCGTAGCCTCGAGACAGAGCACAGATACGCAGTATTTT. Its protein is CASSVASRQSTDTQYF. The chain employs TRBV9 and TRBJ2-3, with a weak D call TRBD1 (5 bases). The CDR3 runs to 16 residues. Per germline, CDR1 SGDLS and CDR2 YYNGEE. V was cut by 0 bases and J by 0 bases, with 11 bases left in between.

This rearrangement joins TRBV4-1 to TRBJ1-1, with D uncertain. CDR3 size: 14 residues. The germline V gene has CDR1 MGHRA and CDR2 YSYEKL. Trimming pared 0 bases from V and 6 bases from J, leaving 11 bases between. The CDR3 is CASSQDKTRSEAFF. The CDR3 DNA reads TGCGCCAGCAGCCAAGATAAAACTCGGTCTGAAGCTTTCTTT.

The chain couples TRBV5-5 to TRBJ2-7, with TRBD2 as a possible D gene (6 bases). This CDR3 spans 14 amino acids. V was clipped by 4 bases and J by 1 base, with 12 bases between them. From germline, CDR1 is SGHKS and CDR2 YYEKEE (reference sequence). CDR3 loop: CASSRGTSSYEQYF. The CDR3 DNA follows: TGTGCCAGCAGCAGAGGGACTTCTTCCTACGAGCAGTACTTC.

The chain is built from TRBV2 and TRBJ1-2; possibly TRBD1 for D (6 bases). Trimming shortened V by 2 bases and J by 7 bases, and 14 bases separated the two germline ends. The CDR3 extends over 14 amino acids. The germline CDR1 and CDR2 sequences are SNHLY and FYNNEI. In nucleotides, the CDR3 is TGTGCCAGCAGTGAATGGTCGGCAGGGGTTGGCTACACCTTC. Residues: CASSEWSAGVGYTF.

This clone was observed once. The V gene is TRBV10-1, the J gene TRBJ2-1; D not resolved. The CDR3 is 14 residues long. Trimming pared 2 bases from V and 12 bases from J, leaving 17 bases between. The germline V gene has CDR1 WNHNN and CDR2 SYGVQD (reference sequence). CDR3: CASSETTRLEGQFF. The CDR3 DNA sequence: TGCGCCAGCAGTGAGACGACTCGCCTTGAAGGGCAGTTCTTC.

This CDR3 is CASSFGSAPLRGYTF. The CDR3 bases are TGTGCCAGCAGCTTTGGGTCAGCCCCCCTGAGGGGCTACACCTTC. The rearrangement joins TRBV7-9 to TRBJ1-2, with unresolved D. Trimming left V 3 bases short and J 8 bases short, with 19 bases between. There are 15 residues in the CDR3. Per germline, CDR1 SEHNR and CDR2 FQNEAQ (reference sequence).

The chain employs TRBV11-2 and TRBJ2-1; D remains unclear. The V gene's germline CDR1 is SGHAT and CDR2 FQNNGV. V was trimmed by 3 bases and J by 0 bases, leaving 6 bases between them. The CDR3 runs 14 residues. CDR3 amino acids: CASSFVSSYNEQFF. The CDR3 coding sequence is TGTGCCAGCAGCTTCGTTAGCTCCTACAATGAGCAGTTCTTC.

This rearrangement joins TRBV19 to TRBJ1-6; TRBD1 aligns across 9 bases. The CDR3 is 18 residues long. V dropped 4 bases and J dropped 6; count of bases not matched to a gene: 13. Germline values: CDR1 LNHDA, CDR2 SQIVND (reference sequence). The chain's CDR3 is CASSNHRGQGQGNSPLHF. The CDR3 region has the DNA TGTGCCAGTAGTAACCACAGGGGGCAAGGTCAAGGTAATTCACCCCTCCACTTT.

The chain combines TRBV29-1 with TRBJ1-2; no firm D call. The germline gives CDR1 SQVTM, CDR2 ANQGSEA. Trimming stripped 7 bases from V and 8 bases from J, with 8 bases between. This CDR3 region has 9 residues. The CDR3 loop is CSERQGYTF. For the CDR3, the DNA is TGCAGCGAGCGGCAGGGCTACACCTTC.

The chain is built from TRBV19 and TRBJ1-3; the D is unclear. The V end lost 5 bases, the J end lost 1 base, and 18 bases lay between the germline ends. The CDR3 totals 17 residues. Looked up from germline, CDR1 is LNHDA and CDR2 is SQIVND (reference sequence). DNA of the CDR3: TGTGCCAGTAGTCCGGGAAGCCAAGCCCTTTCTGGAAACACCATATATTTT. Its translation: CASSPGSQALSGNTIYF.

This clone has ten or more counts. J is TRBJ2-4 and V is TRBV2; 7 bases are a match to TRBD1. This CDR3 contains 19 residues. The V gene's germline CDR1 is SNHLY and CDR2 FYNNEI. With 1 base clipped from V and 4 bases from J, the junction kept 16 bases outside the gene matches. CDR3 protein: CASSEENLGTALTKNIQYF. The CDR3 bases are TGTGCCAGCAGTGAAGAAAATCTAGGGACAGCGCTAACTAAAAACATTCAGTACTTC.

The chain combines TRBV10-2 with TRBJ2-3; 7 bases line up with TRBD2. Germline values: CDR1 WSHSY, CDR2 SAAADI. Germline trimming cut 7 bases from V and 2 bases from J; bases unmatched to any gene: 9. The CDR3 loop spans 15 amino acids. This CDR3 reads CASNMRGLYTDTQYF. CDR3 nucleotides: TGCGCCAGCAATATGCGGGGGTTATACACAGATACGCAGTATTTT.

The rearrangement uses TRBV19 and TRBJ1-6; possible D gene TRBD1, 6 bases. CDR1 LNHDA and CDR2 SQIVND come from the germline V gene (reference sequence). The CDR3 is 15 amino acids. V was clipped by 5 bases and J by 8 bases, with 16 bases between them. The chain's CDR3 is CASSLQTGSDSPLHF. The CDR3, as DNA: TGTGCCAGTAGTTTACAAACAGGGTCAGATTCACCCCTCCACTTT.

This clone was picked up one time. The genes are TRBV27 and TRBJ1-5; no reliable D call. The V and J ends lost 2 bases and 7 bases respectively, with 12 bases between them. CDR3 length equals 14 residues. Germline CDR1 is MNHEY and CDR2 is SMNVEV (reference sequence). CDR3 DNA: TGTGCCAGCAGTTTAGGGCCAGGAGGCCAGCCCCAGCATTTT. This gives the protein CASSLGPGGQPQHF.

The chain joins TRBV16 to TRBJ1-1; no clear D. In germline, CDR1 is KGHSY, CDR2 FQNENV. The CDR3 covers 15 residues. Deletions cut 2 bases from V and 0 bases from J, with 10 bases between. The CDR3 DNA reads TGTGCCAGCAGCCAAGAGGCCTATGTGAACACTGAAGCTTTCTTT. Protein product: CASSQEAYVNTEAFF.

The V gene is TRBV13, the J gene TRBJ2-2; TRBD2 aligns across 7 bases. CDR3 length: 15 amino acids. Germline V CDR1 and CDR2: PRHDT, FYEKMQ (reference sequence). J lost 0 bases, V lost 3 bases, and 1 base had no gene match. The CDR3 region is CASSFRGANTGELFF. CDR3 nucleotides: TGTGCCAGCAGCTTTCGGGGGGCGAACACCGGGGAGCTGTTTTTT.

The DNA for the CDR3 is TGTGCCAGCAGCGAGAGAGACAGGGGAAATTCACCCCTCCACTTT. Protein sequence: CASSERDRGNSPLHF. The chain employs TRBV9 and TRBJ1-6; 8 bases line up with TRBD1. Germline trimming cut 3 bases from V and 7 bases from J; bases unmatched to any gene: 6. The V gene's germline CDR1 is SGDLS and CDR2 YYNGEE. This CDR3 has 15 residues.

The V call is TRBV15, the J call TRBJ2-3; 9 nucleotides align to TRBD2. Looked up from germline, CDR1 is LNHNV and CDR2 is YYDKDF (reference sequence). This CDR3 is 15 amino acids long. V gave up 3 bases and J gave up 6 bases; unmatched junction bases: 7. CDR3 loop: CATSRARGGGDTQYF. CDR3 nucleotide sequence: TGTGCCACCAGCAGGGCGCGGGGGGGCGGGGATACGCAGTATTTT.

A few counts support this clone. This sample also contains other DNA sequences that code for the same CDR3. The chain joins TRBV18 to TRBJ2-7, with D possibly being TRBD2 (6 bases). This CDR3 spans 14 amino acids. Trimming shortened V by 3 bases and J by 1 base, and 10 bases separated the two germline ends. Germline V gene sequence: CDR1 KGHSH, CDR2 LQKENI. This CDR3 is CASSPGLVSYEQYF. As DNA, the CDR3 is TGTGCCAGCTCACCGGGACTCGTATCCTACGAGCAGTACTTC.

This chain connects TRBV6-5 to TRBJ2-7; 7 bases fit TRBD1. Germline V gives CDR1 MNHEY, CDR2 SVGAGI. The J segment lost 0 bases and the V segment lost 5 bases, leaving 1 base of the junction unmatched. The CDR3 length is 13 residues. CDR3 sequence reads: CASSHRGSYEQYF. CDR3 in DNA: TGTGCCAGCAGTCACAGGGGCTCCTACGAGCAGTACTTC.

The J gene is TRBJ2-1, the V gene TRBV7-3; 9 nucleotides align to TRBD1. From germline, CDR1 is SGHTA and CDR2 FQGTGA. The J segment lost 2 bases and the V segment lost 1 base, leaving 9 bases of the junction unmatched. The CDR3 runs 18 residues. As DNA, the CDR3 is TGTGCCAGCAGCTTAAGTGGTGGGGGACAGGGTGCCTACAATGAGCAGTTCTTC. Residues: CASSLSGGGQGAYNEQFF.

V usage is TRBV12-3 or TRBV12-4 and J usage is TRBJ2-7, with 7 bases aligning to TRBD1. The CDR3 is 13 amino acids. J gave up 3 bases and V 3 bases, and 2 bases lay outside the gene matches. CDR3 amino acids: CASSFGTDYEQYF. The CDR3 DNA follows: TGTGCCAGCAGTTTCGGGACAGACTACGAGCAGTACTTC.